The rows below give T cell receptor beta chains drawn from one sample of a study of technical replicates of blood from a few donors. Produced via immunoSEQ multiplex PCR; TCRdb's table is partial and in-frame only. The data contain about 57,000 clones, 85% to 95% of them singletons. The sample comprised PBMCs. The receptors come from a human donor in good health. Some clones in this sample may be carry-over from other donors' samples. The CDR3 runs from the conserved cysteine through the conserved F or W. The order of the fields is CDR3 length, V gene, J gene, D gene, clone size, CDR3 DNA, CDR3 protein. D genes are given only for firm matches. Clone size is not always given. Where it is, it says once, few, many or a class for expanded clones.

length: 16; V: TRBV4-1; J: TRBJ2-7; D: TRBD2; size: .; DNA: TGCGCCAGCAGCCGCCTGACTAGCGGGAGGGCCTACGAGCAGTACTTC; CDR3: CASSRLTSGRAYEQYF
length: 15; V: TRBV29-1; J: TRBJ2-7; D: TRBD2; size: .; DNA: TGCAGCGACACCGGGACTAGCGGGAGTCACCGACCGCAGTACTTC; CDR3: CSDTGTSGSHRPQYF
length: 15; V: TRBV7-8; J: TRBJ1-3; D: .; size: .; DNA: TGTGCCAGCAGCTTAAGTTTGGGCTATGGAAACACCATATATTTT; CDR3: CASSLSLGYGNTIYF
length: 14; V: TRBV28; J: TRBJ2-3; D: TRBD1; size: .; DNA: TGTGCCAGCAGCTACCAGGGGGCTGGAGATACGCAGTATTTT; CDR3: CASSYQGAGDTQYF
length: 14; V: TRBV7-9; J: TRBJ2-5; D: .; size: .; DNA: TGTGCCAGCAGCTTAGGCCTAGCCGGGGAGACCCAGTACTTC; CDR3: CASSLGLAGETQYF
length: 15; V: TRBV5-4; J: TRBJ2-1; D: TRBD2; size: .; DNA: TGTGCCAGCAGCTTGACAGCGGGGCAGTACAATGAGCAGTTCTTC; CDR3: CASSLTAGQYNEQFF
length: 15; V: TRBV6-6; J: TRBJ2-7; D: TRBD1; size: once; DNA: TGTGCCAGCAGTTATGGGGACAGGAGCTCCTACGAGCAGTACTTC; CDR3: CASSYGDRSSYEQYF
length: 14; V: TRBV10-1; J: TRBJ2-2; D: TRBD1; size: .; DNA: TGCGCCAGCATGAGGACAGGGGTGTTCCGGGAGCTGTTTTTT; CDR3: CASMRTGVFRELFF
length: 13; V: TRBV7-2; J: TRBJ1-2; D: TRBD1; size: .; DNA: TGTGCCAGCAGCGGACAGGGGGCGTACGGCTACACCTTC; CDR3: CASSGQGAYGYTF
length: 10; V: TRBV12-2; J: TRBJ2-7; D: .; size: .; DNA: TGTGCAACCGAGATAAACGAGCAGTACTTC; CDR3: CATEINEQYF
length: 15; V: TRBV13; J: TRBJ2-1; D: .; size: once; DNA: TGTGCCAGCAGCTCCAGAGGGGCGGGACACAATGAGCAGTTCTTC; CDR3: CASSSRGAGHNEQFF
length: 14; V: TRBV6-1; J: TRBJ2-7; D: TRBD2; size: .; DNA: TGTGCCAGCAGAACCTCGGGGGGGCCGGCCGAGCAGTACTTC; CDR3: CASRTSGGPAEQYF